This T cell receptor (beta chain) was found in a study of control samples from healthy donors and cancer patients. Germline values: CDR1 SGHRS, CDR2 YFSETQ. This CDR3 spans 15 amino acids. Trimming stripped 3 bases from V and 8 bases from J, with 20 bases between. Assay: immunoSEQ multiplex PCR; the TCRdb copy retains only in-frame clones and omits some. The sample consists of approximately 120,000 clones, less than 95% of them appearing once. This receptor was obtained from a human donor in good health. The donor label of this sample is uncertain. What was sequenced was blood. This sequence joins TRBV5-1 and TRBJ1-2, with D possibly TRBD1 on 5 matching bases. This CDR3 reads CASSYEGREVGGYTF. Written as DNA, the CDR3 is TGCGCCAGCAGCTACGAAGGCAGGGAAGTGGGCGGCTACACCTTC.